These 4 T cell receptor beta chains originate from one sample sequenced in a study of blood T cell repertoires in COVID-19. Method: immunoSEQ multiplex PCR; TCRdb's copy keeps in-frame clones and lacks some. This repertoire shows hundreds of thousands of clones, about 87% found once; its top ten account for 3%. Material for sequencing was PBMCs or T cells enriched from blood (not recorded which). The receptors shown here come from a woman aged 50 to 60 who had recovered from COVID-19.

This clone was observed once. V usage is TRBV29-1 and J usage is TRBJ2-6; D might be TRBD1 (6 bases). V dropped 0 bases and J dropped 0 bases, with 21 bases sitting between them. Per the germline V gene, CDR1 is SQVTM and CDR2 is ANQGSEA. The CDR3 runs to 20 residues. CDR3 sequence (DNA): TGCAGCGTTGAAGAAAGAGGCGCAGGGACACTCAGCTCTGGGGCCAACGTCCTGACTTTC. This codes for CSVEERGAGTLSSGANVLTF.

This chain joins TRBV7-9 and TRBJ1-2; the D gene is possibly TRBD1 (5 bases). The CDR3 has 14 residues. The V end was cut by 1 base, the J end by 8 bases, with 14 bases between. Germline CDR1 reads SEHNR; CDR2 reads FQNEAQ (reference sequence). The CDR3 nucleotides read TGTGCCAGCAGCTTAGTGTTGCAGGGTTACGGCTACACCTTC. The encoded protein is CASSLVLQGYGYTF.

The chain recombines TRBV5-1 with TRBJ2-7, with D unresolved. The CDR3 totals 14 residues. Trimming left V 0 bases short and J 2 bases short, with 9 bases between. Germline V gene data show CDR1 as SGHRS and CDR2 as YFSETQ. The CDR3 sequence: CASSLDRLAYEQYF. In nucleotides, the CDR3 is TGCGCCAGCAGCTTGGACAGATTAGCCTACGAGCAGTACTTC.

The chain recombines TRBV19 with TRBJ2-7, with TRBD1 identical over 7 bases. V trimming: 6 bases; J trimming: 7 bases; junction bases outside the gene matches: 12. The CDR3 length is 14 residues. Germline V gives CDR1 LNHDA, CDR2 SQIVND (reference sequence). This CDR3 is CASSRWDSLGEQYF. The CDR3 DNA reads TGTGCCAGTAGCCGGTGGGACAGCCTCGGGGAGCAGTACTTC.